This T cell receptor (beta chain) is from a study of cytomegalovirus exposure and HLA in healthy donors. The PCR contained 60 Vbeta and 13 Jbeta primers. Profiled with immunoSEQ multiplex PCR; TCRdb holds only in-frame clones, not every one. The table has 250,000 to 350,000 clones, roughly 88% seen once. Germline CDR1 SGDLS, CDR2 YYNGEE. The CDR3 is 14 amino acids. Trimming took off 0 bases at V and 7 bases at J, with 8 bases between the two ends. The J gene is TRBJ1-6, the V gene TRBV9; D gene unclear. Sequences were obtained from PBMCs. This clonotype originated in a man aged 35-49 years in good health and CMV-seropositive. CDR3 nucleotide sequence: TGTGCCAGCAGCGTAGAGACAAGGAATTCACCCCTCCACTTT. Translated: CASSVETRNSPLHF.